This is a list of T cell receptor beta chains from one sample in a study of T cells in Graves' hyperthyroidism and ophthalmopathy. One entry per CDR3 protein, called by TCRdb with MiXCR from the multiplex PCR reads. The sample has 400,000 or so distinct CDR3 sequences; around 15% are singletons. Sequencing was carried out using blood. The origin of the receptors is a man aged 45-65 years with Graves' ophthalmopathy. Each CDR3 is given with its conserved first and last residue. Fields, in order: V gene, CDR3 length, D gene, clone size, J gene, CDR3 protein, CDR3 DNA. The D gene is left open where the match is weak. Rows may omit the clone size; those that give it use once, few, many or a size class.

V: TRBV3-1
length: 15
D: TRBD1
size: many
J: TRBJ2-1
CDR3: CASSQRDRGQNEQFF
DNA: TGTGCCAGCAGCCAACGGGACAGGGGGCAAAATGAGCAGTTCTTC

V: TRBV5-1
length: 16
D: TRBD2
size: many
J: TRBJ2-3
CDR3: CASSSELAGAVDTQYF
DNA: TGCGCCAGCAGCTCAGAGCTAGCGGGAGCCGTAGATACGCAGTATTTT

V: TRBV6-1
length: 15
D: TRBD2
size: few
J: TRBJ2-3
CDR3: CASSPTSGIPDTQYF
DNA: TGTGCCAGCAGCCCGACTAGCGGGATCCCAGATACGCAGTATTTT

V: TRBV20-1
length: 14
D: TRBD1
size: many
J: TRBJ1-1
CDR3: CSARDNRGRAEAFF
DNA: TGCAGTGCTAGAGATAACAGGGGAAGGGCTGAAGCTTTCTTT

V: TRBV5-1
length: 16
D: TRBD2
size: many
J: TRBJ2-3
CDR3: CASSLAVSGNTDTQYF
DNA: TGCGCCAGCAGCTTGGCCGTTAGCGGGAACACAGATACGCAGTATTTT

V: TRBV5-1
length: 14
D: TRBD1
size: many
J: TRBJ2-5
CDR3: CASRGTGLQETQYF
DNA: TGCGCCAGCAGAGGGACAGGGCTCCAAGAGACCCAGTACTTC

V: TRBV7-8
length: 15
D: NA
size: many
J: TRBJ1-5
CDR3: CASSSGSGENQPQHF
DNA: TGTGCCAGCAGCTCGGGATCCGGGGAAAATCAGCCCCAGCATTTT

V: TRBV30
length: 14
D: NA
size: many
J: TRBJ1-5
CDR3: CAWSVRGVNQPQHF
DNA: TGTGCCTGGAGTGTGCGGGGGGTGAATCAGCCCCAGCATTTT

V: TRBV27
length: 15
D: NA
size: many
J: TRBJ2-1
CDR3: CASSDSRLGVGEQFF
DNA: TGTGCCAGCAGTGACTCTAGACTCGGAGTCGGGGAGCAGTTCTTC

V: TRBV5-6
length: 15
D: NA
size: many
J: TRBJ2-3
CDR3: CASSSPGVNTDTQYF
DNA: TGTGCCAGCAGCTCACCAGGGGTGAACACAGATACGCAGTATTTT

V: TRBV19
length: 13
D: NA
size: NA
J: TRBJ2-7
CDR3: CASMGAGSYEQYF
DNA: TGTGCCAGTATGGGGGCAGGGTCTTACGAGCAGTACTTC

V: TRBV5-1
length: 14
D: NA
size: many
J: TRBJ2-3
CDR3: CASRPGTDGDTQYF
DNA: TGCGCCAGCAGGCCCGGGACCGACGGGGATACGCAGTATTTT

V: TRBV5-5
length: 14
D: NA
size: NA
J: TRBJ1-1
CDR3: CASSSRGDWTEAFF
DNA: TGTGCCAGCAGCTCCAGGGGCGATTGGACTGAAGCTTTCTTT

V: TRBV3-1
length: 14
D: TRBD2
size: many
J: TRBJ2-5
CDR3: CASSRGLVGETQYF
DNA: TGTGCCAGCAGCCGGGGACTAGTTGGGGAGACCCAGTACTTC

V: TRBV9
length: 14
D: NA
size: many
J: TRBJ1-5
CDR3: CASSVEGGNQPQHF
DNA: TGTGCCAGCAGCGTAGAAGGGGGCAATCAGCCCCAGCATTTT